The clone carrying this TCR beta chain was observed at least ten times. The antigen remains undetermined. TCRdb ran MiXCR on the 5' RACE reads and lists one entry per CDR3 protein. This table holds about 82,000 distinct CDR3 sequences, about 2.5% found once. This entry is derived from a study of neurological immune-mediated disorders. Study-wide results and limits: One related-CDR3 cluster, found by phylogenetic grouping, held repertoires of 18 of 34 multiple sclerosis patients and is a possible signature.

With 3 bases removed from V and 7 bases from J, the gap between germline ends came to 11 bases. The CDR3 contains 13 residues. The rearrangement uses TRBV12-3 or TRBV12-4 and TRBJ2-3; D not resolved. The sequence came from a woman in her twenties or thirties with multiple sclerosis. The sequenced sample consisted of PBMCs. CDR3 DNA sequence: TGTGCCAGCAGTTTTGTTTCGGGTTATACGCAGTATTTT. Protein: CASSFVSGYTQYF.